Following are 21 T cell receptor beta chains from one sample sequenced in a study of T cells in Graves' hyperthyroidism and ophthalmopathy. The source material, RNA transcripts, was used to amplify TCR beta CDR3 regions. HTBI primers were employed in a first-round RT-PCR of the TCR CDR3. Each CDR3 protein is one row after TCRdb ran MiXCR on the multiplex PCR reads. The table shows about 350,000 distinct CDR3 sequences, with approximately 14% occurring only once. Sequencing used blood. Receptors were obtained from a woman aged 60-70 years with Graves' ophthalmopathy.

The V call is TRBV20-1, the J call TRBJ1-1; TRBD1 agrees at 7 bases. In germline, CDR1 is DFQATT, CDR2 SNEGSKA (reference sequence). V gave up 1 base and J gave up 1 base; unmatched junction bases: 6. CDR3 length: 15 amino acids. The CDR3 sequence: CSARGGGIRNTEAFF. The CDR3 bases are TGCAGTGCTAGAGGAGGGGGCATTCGGAACACTGAAGCTTTCTTT.

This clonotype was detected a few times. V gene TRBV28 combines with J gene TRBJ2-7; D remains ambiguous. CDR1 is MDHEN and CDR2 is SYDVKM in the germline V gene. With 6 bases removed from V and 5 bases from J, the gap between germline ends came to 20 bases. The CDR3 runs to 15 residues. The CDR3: CASSSLERYMNEQYF. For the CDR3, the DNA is TGTGCCAGCAGCAGTCTGGAGAGGTATATGAACGAGCAGTACTTC.

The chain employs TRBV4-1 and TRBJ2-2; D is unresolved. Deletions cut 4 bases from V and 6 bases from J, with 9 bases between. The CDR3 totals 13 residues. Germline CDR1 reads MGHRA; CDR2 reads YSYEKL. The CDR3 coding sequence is TGCGCCAGCAGCCGGCACGGGTCCGGGGAGCTGTTTTTT. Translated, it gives CASSRHGSGELFF.

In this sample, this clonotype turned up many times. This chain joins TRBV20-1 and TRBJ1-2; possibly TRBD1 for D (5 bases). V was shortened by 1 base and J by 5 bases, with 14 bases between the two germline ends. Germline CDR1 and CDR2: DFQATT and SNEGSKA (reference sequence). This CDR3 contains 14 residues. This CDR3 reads CSARVAAGPYGYTF. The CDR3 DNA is TGCAGTGCTAGAGTAGCCGCAGGGCCATATGGCTACACCTTC.

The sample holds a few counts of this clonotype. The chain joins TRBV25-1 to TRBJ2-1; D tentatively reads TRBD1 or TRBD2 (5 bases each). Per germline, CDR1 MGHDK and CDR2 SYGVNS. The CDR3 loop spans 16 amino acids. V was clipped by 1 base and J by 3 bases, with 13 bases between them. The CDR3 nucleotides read TGTGCCAGCAGTGAATTTCGGGGCCCAATCTACAATGAGCAGTTCTTC. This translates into CASSEFRGPIYNEQFF.

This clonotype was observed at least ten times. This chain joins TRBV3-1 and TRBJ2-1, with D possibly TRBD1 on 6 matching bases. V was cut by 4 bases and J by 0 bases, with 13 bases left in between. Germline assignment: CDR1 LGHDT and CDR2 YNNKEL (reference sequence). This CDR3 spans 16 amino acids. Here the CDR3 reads CASSLSGTTSYNEQFF. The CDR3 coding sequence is TGTGCCAGCAGCCTTTCAGGGACAACCTCCTACAATGAGCAGTTCTTC.

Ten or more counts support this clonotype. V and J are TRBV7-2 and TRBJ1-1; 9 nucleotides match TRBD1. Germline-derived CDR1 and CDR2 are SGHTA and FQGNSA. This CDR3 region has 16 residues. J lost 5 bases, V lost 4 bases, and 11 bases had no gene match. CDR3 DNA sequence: TGTGCCAGCAGCTCCAGTCCCGGGACAGGGATGACTGAAGCTTTCTTT. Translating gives CASSSSPGTGMTEAFF.

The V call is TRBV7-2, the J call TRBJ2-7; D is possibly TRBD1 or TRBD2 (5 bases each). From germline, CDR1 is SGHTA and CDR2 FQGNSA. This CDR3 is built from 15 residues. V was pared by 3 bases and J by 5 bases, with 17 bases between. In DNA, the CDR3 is TGTGCCAGCAGCTTTGGGACCCAAGGTCTCCACGAGCAGTACTTC. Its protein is CASSFGTQGLHEQYF.

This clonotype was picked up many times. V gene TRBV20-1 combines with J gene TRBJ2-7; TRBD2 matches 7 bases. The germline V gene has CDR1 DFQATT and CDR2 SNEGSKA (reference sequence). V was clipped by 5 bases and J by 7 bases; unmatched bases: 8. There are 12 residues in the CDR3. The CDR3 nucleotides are TGCAGTGCTTCCGCGCCGGGGGGAGAGCAGTACTTC. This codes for CSASAPGGEQYF.

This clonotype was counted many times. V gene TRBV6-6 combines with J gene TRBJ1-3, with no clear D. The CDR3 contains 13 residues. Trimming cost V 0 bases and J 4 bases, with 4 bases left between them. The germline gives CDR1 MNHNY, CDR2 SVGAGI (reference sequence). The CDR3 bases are TGTGCCAGCAGTTACTCGACGGGAAACACCATATATTTT. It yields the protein CASSYSTGNTIYF.

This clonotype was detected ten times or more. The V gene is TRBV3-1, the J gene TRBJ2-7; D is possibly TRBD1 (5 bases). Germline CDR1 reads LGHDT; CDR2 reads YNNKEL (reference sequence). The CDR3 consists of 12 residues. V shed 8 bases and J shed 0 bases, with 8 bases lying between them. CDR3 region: CASQTASYEQYF. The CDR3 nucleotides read TGTGCCAGCCAGACAGCCTCCTACGAGCAGTACTTC.

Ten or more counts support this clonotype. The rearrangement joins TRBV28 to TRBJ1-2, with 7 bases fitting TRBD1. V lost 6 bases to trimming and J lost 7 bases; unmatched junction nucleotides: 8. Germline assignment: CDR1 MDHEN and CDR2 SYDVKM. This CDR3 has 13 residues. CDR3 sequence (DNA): TGTGCCAGCAGGGGGACAGACCTCCTTGGCTACACCTTC. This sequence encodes CASRGTDLLGYTF.

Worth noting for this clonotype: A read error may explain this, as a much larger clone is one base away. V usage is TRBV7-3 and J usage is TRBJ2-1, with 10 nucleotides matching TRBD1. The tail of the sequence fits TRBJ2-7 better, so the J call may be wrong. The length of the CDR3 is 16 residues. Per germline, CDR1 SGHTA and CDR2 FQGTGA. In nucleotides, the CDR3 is TGTGCCAGCAGCAAAGCATGGGACAGGGGAGCCAATGAGCAGTACTTC. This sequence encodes CASSKAWDRGANEQYF.

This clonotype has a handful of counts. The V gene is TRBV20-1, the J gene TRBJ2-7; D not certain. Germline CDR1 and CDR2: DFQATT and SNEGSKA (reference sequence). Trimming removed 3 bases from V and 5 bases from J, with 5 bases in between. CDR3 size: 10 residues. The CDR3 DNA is TGCAGTGCTAGGAAGGACGAGCAGTACTTC. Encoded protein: CSARKDEQYF.

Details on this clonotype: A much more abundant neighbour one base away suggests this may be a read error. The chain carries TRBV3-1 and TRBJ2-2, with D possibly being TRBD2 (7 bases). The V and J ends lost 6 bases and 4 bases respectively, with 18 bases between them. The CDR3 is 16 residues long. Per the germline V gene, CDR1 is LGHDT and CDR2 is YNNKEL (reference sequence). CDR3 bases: TGTGCCAGCAGTCTTCGGGGGGCGCGGTTCACCGGGGAGCTGTTTTTT. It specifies CASSLRGARFTGELFF.

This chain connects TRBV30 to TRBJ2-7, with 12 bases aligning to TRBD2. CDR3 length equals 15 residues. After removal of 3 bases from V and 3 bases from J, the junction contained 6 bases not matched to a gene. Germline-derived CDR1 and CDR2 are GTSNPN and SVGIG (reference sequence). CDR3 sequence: CAWSPGTSGYYEQYF. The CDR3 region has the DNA TGTGCCTGGAGCCCCGGGACTAGCGGGTACTACGAGCAGTACTTC.

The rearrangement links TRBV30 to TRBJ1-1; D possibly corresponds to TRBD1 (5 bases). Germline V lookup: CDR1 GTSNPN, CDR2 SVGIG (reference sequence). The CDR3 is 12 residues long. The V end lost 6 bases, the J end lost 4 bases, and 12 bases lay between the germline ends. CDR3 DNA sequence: TGTGCCTGTCGGCAGGGCCCCACTGAAGCTTTCTTT. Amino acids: CACRQGPTEAFF.

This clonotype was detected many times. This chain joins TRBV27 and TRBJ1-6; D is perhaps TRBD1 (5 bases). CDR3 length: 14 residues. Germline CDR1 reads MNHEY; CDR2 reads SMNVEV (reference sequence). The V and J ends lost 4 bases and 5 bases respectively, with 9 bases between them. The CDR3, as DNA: TGTGCCAGCAGTTGGGGACCAGATAATTCACCCCTCCACTTT. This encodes CASSWGPDNSPLHF.

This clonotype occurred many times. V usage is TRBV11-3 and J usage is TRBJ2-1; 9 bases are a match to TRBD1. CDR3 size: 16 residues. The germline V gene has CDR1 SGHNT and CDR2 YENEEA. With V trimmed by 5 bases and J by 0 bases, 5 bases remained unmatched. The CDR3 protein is CASSPGTGPSYNEQFF. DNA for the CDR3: TGTGCCAGCAGCCCTGGGACAGGGCCCTCCTACAATGAGCAGTTCTTC.

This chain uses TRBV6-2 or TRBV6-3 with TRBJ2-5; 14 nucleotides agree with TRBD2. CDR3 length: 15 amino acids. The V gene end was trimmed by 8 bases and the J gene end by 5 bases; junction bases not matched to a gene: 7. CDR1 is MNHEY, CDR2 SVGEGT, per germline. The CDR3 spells CASLPGLAGVETQYF. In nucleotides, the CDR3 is TGTGCCAGCCTGCCGGGACTAGCGGGAGTGGAGACCCAGTACTTC.

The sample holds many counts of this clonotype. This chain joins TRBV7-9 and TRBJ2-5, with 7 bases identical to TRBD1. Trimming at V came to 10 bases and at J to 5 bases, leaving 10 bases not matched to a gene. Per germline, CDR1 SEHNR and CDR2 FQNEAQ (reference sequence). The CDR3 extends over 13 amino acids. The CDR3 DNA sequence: TGTGCCATCACCTACAGGGGTTCGGAGACCCAGTACTTC. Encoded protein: CAITYRGSETQYF.